The 14 T cell receptor beta chains given below trace back to one sample, sequenced in a study of shared clonotypes between healthy human individuals. TCRdb keeps only in-frame clones here, not all; method: immunoSEQ multiplex PCR. This sample has approximately 940,000 clones, with approximately 80% found just once. The sequencing sample was made of memory CD4+ T cells sorted from blood. Subset described: CD45RA-negative fraction. The receptors derive from a man aged 18 to 35 in good health.

The genes are TRBV5-1 and TRBJ1-5, with D unclear. The CDR3 has 15 amino acids. CDR1 is SGHRS and CDR2 is YFSETQ in the germline V gene. V lost 0 bases and J lost 0, with 7 bases in between. The DNA of the CDR3 is TGCGCCAGCAGCTTGGGCGAGAATAGCAATCAGCCCCAGCATTTT. This translates into CASSLGENSNQPQHF.

With regard to this clone: Just one base apart from a much larger clone, this may be a read error. The V gene is TRBV14, the J gene TRBJ2-3; no definite D call. The germline V gene has CDR1 SGHDN and CDR2 FVKESK. The CDR3 is made up of 12 amino acids. V was clipped by 4 bases and J by 2 bases, with 4 bases between them. The CDR3 DNA follows: TGTGCCAGCAGCCTCTACACAGATACGCAGTATTTT. This codes for CASSLYTDTQYF.

The genes are TRBV19 and TRBJ1-5; D gene unclear. Trimming pared 5 bases from V and 4 bases from J, leaving 12 bases between. Germline V gene data show CDR1 as LNHDA and CDR2 as SQIVND (reference sequence). The CDR3 is 14 amino acids. The CDR3 sequence: CASSGERSNQPQHF. CDR3 DNA sequence: TGTGCCAGTAGTGGGGAACGGTCGAATCAGCCCCAGCATTTT.

The chain joins TRBV6-6 to TRBJ2-7; D is undetermined. The CDR3 length is 13 residues. The V end was cut by 3 bases, the J end by 4 bases, with 10 bases between. CDR1 and CDR2 (germline): MNHNY, SVGAGI (reference sequence). Here the CDR3 reads CASSYSGDYEQYF. DNA for the CDR3: TGTGCCAGCAGTTATAGTGGTGATTACGAGCAGTACTTC.

The chain employs TRBV6-5 and TRBJ1-1; D uncertain. The CDR3 runs to 13 residues. V shed 2 bases and J shed 8 bases, with 12 bases lying between them. The germline V gene has CDR1 MNHEY and CDR2 SVGAGI. The CDR3 DNA sequence: TGTGCCAGCAGTTACACGATTGGGTTAGAAGCTTTCTTT. Translation: CASSYTIGLEAFF.

This chain joins TRBV5-4 and TRBJ1-4, with TRBD1 matching over 8 bases. With 4 bases clipped from V and 8 bases from J, the junction kept 10 bases outside the gene matches. Germline V lookup: CDR1 SGHNT, CDR2 YYREEE (reference sequence). The CDR3 totals 15 residues. CDR3 sequence: CASSRSGGVGEKLFF. CDR3 DNA: TGTGCCAGCAGCCGATCAGGGGGCGTTGGGGAAAAACTGTTTTTT. Full variable domain (rest looked up from reference TRBV5-4 and TRBJ1-4): ETGVTQSPTHLIKTRGQQVTLRCSSQSGHNTVSWYQQALGQGPQFIFQYYREEENGRGNFPPRFSGLQFPNYSSELNVNALELDDSALYLCASSRSGGVGEKLFFGSGTQLSVL.

V usage is TRBV11-2 and J usage is TRBJ1-2; TRBD1 might be the D (6 bases). The germline V gene encodes CDR1 SGHAT and CDR2 FQNNGV. CDR3 length equals 18 residues. V lost 5 bases and J lost 12, with 34 bases in between. CDR3 DNA sequence: TGTGCCAGCAGCCCGATCGACTTACAGGGCCCTCCACCCCAGGGTCACACCTTC. As protein: CASSPIDLQGPPPQGHTF.

This clone has more than one count but fewer than ten. The chain links TRBV27 to TRBJ1-1; D uncertain. CDR1 is MNHEY, CDR2 SMNVEV, per germline (reference sequence). This CDR3 contains 14 residues. V dropped 5 bases and J dropped 9 bases, with 19 bases sitting between them. CDR3 loop: CASSLGGRGGKAFF. The CDR3 DNA reads as TGTGCCAGCAGTCTAGGTGGCCGTGGCGGGAAAGCTTTCTTT.

This rearrangement joins TRBV4-2 to TRBJ2-5; D is possibly TRBD1 or TRBD2 (6 bases each). The CDR3 extends over 15 amino acids. V lost 1 base to trimming and J lost 1 base, with 10 bases between them. Germline V CDR1 and CDR2: LGHNA, YNFKEQ. The CDR3 bases are TGTGCCAGCAGCCAAGTTTGGGGGGCCCAAGAGACCCAGTACTTC. Amino acid sequence: CASSQVWGAQETQYF.

This clone appeared many times. The genes are TRBV19 and TRBJ1-5, with 9 bases that match TRBD1. Germline lookup yields CDR1 LNHDA and CDR2 SQIVND (reference sequence). With V trimmed by 5 bases and J by 2 bases, 13 bases remained unmatched. The CDR3 runs to 18 residues. In DNA form, the CDR3 reads TGTGCCAGTAGTTCTCCGCCGGGGACAGGGCGGCGCAATCAGCCCCAGCATTTT. Amino acid sequence: CASSSPPGTGRRNQPQHF.

Regarding this clone: Additional DNA sequences in this sample encode the identical CDR3. The chain joins TRBV7-2 to TRBJ1-5, with D unresolved. The V end was cut by 5 bases, the J end by 4 bases, with 6 bases between. Germline CDR1 reads SGHTA; CDR2 reads FQGNSA. The CDR3 totals 12 residues. The DNA for the CDR3 is TGTGCCAGCAGCCCGGGGAATCAGCCCCAGCATTTT. It specifies CASSPGNQPQHF.

This sequence joins TRBV6-1 and TRBJ2-2, with TRBD1 identical over 9 bases. V trimming: 9 bases; J trimming: 4 bases; junction bases outside the gene matches: 6. In germline, CDR1 is MNHNS, CDR2 SASEGT. The CDR3 is made up of 14 amino acids. CDR3 region: CARYRGRGTGELFF. CDR3 coding DNA: TGTGCCAGGTACAGGGGGCGCGGCACCGGGGAGCTGTTTTTT.

In its sample, this clone was seen once. The CDR3 DNA sequence: TGTGCCAGTAGGAAGGACAGGGGGCAAGAGACCCAGTACTTC. This codes for CASRKDRGQETQYF. V gene TRBV19 combines with J gene TRBJ2-5; TRBD1 matches 10 bases. The CDR3 has 14 residues. The J segment lost 2 bases and the V segment lost 6 bases, leaving 3 bases of the junction unmatched. Germline loops: CDR1 LNHDA, CDR2 SQIVND (reference sequence).

The chain uses TRBV18 and TRBJ2-2; D is undetermined. This CDR3 contains 14 residues. The germline gives CDR1 KGHSH, CDR2 LQKENI. The germline V and J ends were trimmed by 3 bases and 2 bases, with 7 bases remaining between them. In nucleotides, the CDR3 is TGTGCCAGCTCACCTACGGAAAACACCGGGGAGCTGTTTTTT. Translating gives CASSPTENTGELFF.